This T cell receptor beta chain was captured in a study of shared clonotypes between healthy human individuals. Among the donors, all were Caucasian adults who lived in Nashville, Tennessee. Germline values: CDR1 MGHRA, CDR2 YSYEKL. V shed 7 bases, J shed 0 bases, and the junction held 5 bases outside the gene matches. The CDR3 is 15 amino acids. Source study methods: There were no quality scores in the junction-only immunoSEQ sequences, so filtering differed. Repertoires were generated with immunoSEQ multiplex PCR, while TCRdb's copy carries only in-frame clones and drops some. The V and J calls and clone size come from that table; D and trimming were worked out from the DNA. The sample lists about 510,000 clones; nearly 80% were seen once.

This clonotype originated in a woman aged 40 to 50 in good health. Some clones in this sample may be carry-over from other donors' samples. The sequenced sample was PBMCs. The genes are TRBV4-1 and TRBJ2-4; the match to TRBD2 covers 8 bases. CDR3 DNA: TGCGCCAGCAAGACTAGCGTTCTAGCCAAAAACATTCAGTACTTC. This gives the protein CASKTSVLAKNIQYF.